The 28 T cell receptor beta chains presented below share a single source sample, sequenced in a study of PD-1 blockade in classical Hodgkin lymphoma (dated by TCRdb to the early 2020s). In light of the paper, this sample's time point label describes: cycle 1 day 1 (C1D1), immediately before nivolumab initiation. Every trial patient had relapsed after autologous stem cell transplantation, and cohorts A, B and C differed in prior brentuximab vedotin exposure. Receptor libraries were prepared by the immunoSEQ multiplex PCR assay. As stored in TCRdb, this immuneACCESS dataset retains in-frame rearrangements with V and J assigned. A fraction of the clones does not appear; measured against another copy, unresolved V genes explain less than half of the discrepancy, and the remainder lacks a known reason. The sample yields tens of thousands of clones; roughly 90% were counted once. In total, the top ten clones hold approximately 9.8% of the sample.

Sequences were derived from peripheral blood mononuclear cells (PBMCs), sampled at baseline. All receptors come from a human donor with classical Hodgkin lymphoma.

The sample holds a few counts of this clone. The chain combines TRBV7-8 with TRBJ2-7; D is ambiguous. Trimming pared 0 bases from V and 2 bases from J, leaving 8 bases between. The CDR3 is made up of 14 amino acids. Germline CDR1 SGHVS, CDR2 FQNEAQ. CDR3 sequence reads: CASSLALGTYEQYF. CDR3 bases: TGTGCCAGCAGCTTAGCGCTGGGCACCTACGAGCAGTACTTC. The full variable domain, in which reference TRBV7-8 and TRBJ2-7 provide the parts outside the CDR3, is GAGVSQSPRYKVAKRGQDVALRCDPISGHVSLFWYQQALGQGPEFLTYFQNEAQLDKSGLPSDRFFAERPEGSVSTLKIQRTQQEDSAVYLCASSLALGTYEQYFGPGTRLTVT.

The V gene is TRBV7-9, the J gene TRBJ2-1, with D uncertain. Germline loops: CDR1 SEHNR, CDR2 FQNEAQ (reference sequence). Deletions cut 2 bases from V and 2 bases from J, with 13 bases between. The CDR3 has 16 residues. CDR3 region: CASSLSLSPAYNEQFF. Written as DNA, the CDR3 is TGTGCCAGCAGCTTAAGCCTAAGCCCGGCCTACAATGAGCAGTTCTTC.

The chain joins TRBV6-1 to TRBJ2-7; a possible D gene is TRBD1 (6 bases). V lost 5 bases and J 0 bases, leaving 14 bases between the germline ends. The CDR3 length is 15 residues. Germline values: CDR1 MNHNS, CDR2 SASEGT. As DNA, the CDR3 is TGTGCCAGCAGTTTAGGACAGTACATCTCCTACGAGCAGTACTTC. Amino acid sequence: CASSLGQYISYEQYF.

The chain carries TRBV28 and TRBJ2-7; 7 bases align to TRBD2. Unmatched junction bases numbered 7, after V lost 5 bases and J lost 0 bases. Germline-derived CDR1 and CDR2 are MDHEN and SYDVKM. This CDR3 spans 15 amino acids. CDR3 sequence (DNA): TGTGCCAGCAGTCTAGGGGAGGGTAGCTCCTACGAGCAGTACTTC. Translated, it gives CASSLGEGSSYEQYF.

This chain's CDR3 is CASSTYRVGGTEAFF. In DNA, the CDR3 is TGTGCCAGCAGCACCTACAGGGTAGGCGGCACTGAAGCTTTCTTT. The chain has TRBV13 and TRBJ1-1; a weak D match, TRBD1 (6 bases). This CDR3 has 15 amino acids. CDR1 is PRHDT and CDR2 is FYEKMQ in the germline V gene (reference sequence). Trimming removed 5 bases at V and 4 bases at J, with 17 bases between.

The genes are TRBV9 and TRBJ1-3, with D maybe TRBD1 (5 bases). Germline loops: CDR1 SGDLS, CDR2 YYNGEE. Trimming stripped 2 bases from V and 5 bases from J, with 20 bases between. There are 17 residues in the CDR3. CDR3 in amino acids: CASSVGGETPTRNTIYF. CDR3 DNA sequence: TGTGCCAGCAGCGTGGGGGGGGAGACACCAACCCGAAACACCATATATTTT.

The rearrangement joins TRBV29-1 to TRBJ2-3, with 8 nucleotides matching TRBD1. J was trimmed by 4 bases and V by 3 bases; bases with no gene match: 12. In germline, CDR1 is SQVTM, CDR2 ANQGSEA. The CDR3 spans 16 residues. CDR3 bases: TGCAGCGTTGATCCGCAGGGGGCGAGGAAAGCAGATACGCAGTATTTT. It translates to CSVDPQGARKADTQYF.

This clone occurred once. J is TRBJ2-5 and V is TRBV25-1, with D possibly being TRBD2 (5 bases). The germline V and J ends were trimmed by 4 bases and 2 bases, with 14 bases remaining between them. From germline, CDR1 is MGHDK and CDR2 SYGVNS. The CDR3 covers 15 residues. The CDR3, as DNA: TGTGCCAGCAGTGGAGGGTACGGGATACAAGAGACCCAGTACTTC. This sequence encodes CASSGGYGIQETQYF.

The rearrangement joins TRBV6-6 to TRBJ2-7; 7 bases are a match to TRBD2. Germline trimming cut 2 bases from V and 4 bases from J; bases unmatched to any gene: 5. This CDR3 is 14 amino acids long. In germline, CDR1 is MNHNY, CDR2 SVGAGI (reference sequence). The CDR3 region is CASSYQRDRYEQYF. CDR3 DNA: TGTGCCAGCAGTTACCAGCGGGATCGGTACGAGCAGTACTTC.

This clone appeared a single time. The gene calls are TRBV5-4 and TRBJ2-3; D gene uncertain. Germline V gene lookup returns CDR1 SGHNT and CDR2 YYREEE (reference sequence). V lost 2 bases, J lost 1 base, and 8 bases lay in between. The CDR3 is made up of 14 amino acids. Written as DNA, the CDR3 is TGTGCCAGCAGCTTTTACCCGGGCACAGATACGCAGTATTTT. Translated: CASSFYPGTDTQYF.

The chain is built from TRBV6-1 and TRBJ2-1; 13 bases match TRBD2. This CDR3 is 15 amino acids long. Germline values: CDR1 MNHNS, CDR2 SASEGT. V dropped 6 bases and J dropped 3; count of bases not matched to a gene: 2. CDR3 residues: CASRRTSGSYNEQFF. CDR3 bases: TGTGCCAGCAGACGGACTAGCGGGAGCTACAATGAGCAGTTCTTC.

The chain combines TRBV21-1 with TRBJ2-2; the tabulated D call, TRBD1, remains unverified against the DNA. TRBV21-1 is labeled a pseudogene. This CDR3 is 18 amino acids long. The DNA for the CDR3 is TGTGCCAGCACCTCAGGACAGGGTCAGACTGCGAACACCGGGGAGCTGTTTTTT. Its protein is CASTSGQGQTANTGELFF.

The rearrangement uses TRBV4-1 and TRBJ2-2, with D unclear. Per the germline V gene, CDR1 is MGHRA and CDR2 is YSYEKL. With 1 base removed from V and 0 bases from J, the gap between germline ends came to 6 bases. The CDR3 spans 15 residues. CDR3 DNA sequence: TGCGCCAGCAGCCAAGGAGATCCGAACACCGGGGAGCTGTTTTTT. Translated: CASSQGDPNTGELFF.

This clone was observed once. One end of the junction varies from germline; a read error may be responsible. The genes are TRBV7-7 and TRBJ2-3, with D hard to call. Germline V lookup: CDR1 SSHAT, CDR2 FNYEAQ (reference sequence). The CDR3 runs to 13 residues. CDR3 sequence: CASSLVHTDTQYF. DNA for the CDR3: TGTGCTAGCAGCTTAGTCCACACAGATACGCAGTATTTT.

This sequence joins TRBV28 and TRBJ1-6; weak D call: TRBD1 (5 bases). The CDR3 length is 15 residues. The germline V and J ends were trimmed by 3 bases and 10 bases, with 16 bases remaining between them. Germline-derived CDR1 and CDR2 are MDHEN and SYDVKM. The CDR3 coding sequence is TGTGCCAGCAGTTTCCCATCGGGGGAGGGATCACCCCTCCACTTT. It yields the protein CASSFPSGEGSPLHF.

V gene TRBV30 combines with J gene TRBJ1-2, with TRBD1 identical over 7 bases. The CDR3 extends over 11 amino acids. Trimming cost V 5 bases and J 10 bases; bases outside gene matches: 7. Germline CDR1 reads GTSNPN; CDR2 reads SVGIG (reference sequence). DNA of the CDR3: TGTGCCTGGGCCCCGACAGGGACCTACACCTTC. This translates into CAWAPTGTYTF.

V and J are TRBV15 and TRBJ2-5; no definite D call. CDR3 length equals 16 residues. Germline V gene data show CDR1 as LNHNV and CDR2 as YYDKDF (reference sequence). V lost 1 base to trimming and J lost 5 bases, with 17 bases between them. CDR3 loop: CATSRVGTPPFETQYF. The DNA of the CDR3 is TGTGCCACCAGCAGAGTTGGTACTCCGCCTTTCGAGACCCAGTACTTC.

V usage is TRBV6-5 and J usage is TRBJ2-7; 7 bases line up with TRBD1. CDR1 is MNHEY and CDR2 is SVGAGI in the germline V gene. The ends lost 2 bases at V and 1 base at J; junction bases unmatched: 5. The CDR3 has 15 residues. For the CDR3, the DNA is TGTGCCAGCAGTTACGGCTGGGACAGTTCCTACGAGCAGTACTTC. Its protein product is CASSYGWDSSYEQYF.

The chain joins TRBV7-6 to TRBJ2-5; D perhaps matches TRBD2 (5 bases). The germline V and J ends were trimmed by 5 bases and 9 bases, with 19 bases remaining between them. CDR3 length equals 14 residues. CDR1 and CDR2 (germline): SGHVS, FNYEAQ. CDR3 bases: TGTGCCAGCAGCCCGCGGCGCGGTCCAGCGGCCCAGTACTTC. Protein product: CASSPRRGPAAQYF.

The sample holds one count of this clone. The genes are TRBV2 and TRBJ1-4; 7 bases are shared with TRBD1. Trimming cost V 7 bases and J 3 bases; bases outside gene matches: 8. From germline, CDR1 is SNHLY and CDR2 FYNNEI. There are 15 residues in the CDR3. This CDR3 reads CASTMTGYANEKLFF. CDR3 nucleotide sequence: TGTGCCAGCACTATGACAGGGTACGCTAATGAAAAACTGTTTTTT. The full variable domain, rest sourced from reference TRBV2 and TRBJ1-4, is EPEVTQTPSHQVTQMGQEVILRCVPISNHLYFYWYRQILGQKVEFLVSFYNNEISEKSEIFDDQFSVERPDGSNFTLKIRSTKLEDSAMYFCASTMTGYANEKLFFGSGTQLSVL.

The J gene is TRBJ2-3, the V gene TRBV29-1; D gene unclear. The V gene lost 4 bases and the J gene lost 4 bases, with 3 bases spanning the gap. There are 10 residues in the CDR3. Germline V lookup: CDR1 SQVTM, CDR2 ANQGSEA. The CDR3 is CSVVSDTQYF. In nucleotides, the CDR3 is TGCAGCGTTGTGTCAGATACGCAGTATTTT.

CDR3 nucleotides: TGTGCCAGCACCACAAGCGAGTCAGGGGTGCGGTACAATGAGCAGTTCTTC. It encodes CASTTSESGVRYNEQFF. The V gene is TRBV5-5, the J gene TRBJ2-1; a weak D match, TRBD1 (6 bases). The CDR3 extends over 17 amino acids. Germline V gene data show CDR1 as SGHKS and CDR2 as YYEKEE (reference sequence). V was cut by 6 bases and J by 4 bases, with 23 bases left in between.

J is TRBJ2-1 and V is TRBV29-1, with 11 positions matching TRBD1. Trimming cost V 7 bases and J 0 bases; bases outside gene matches: 14. Germline CDR1 SQVTM, CDR2 ANQGSEA. The CDR3 loop spans 18 amino acids. Written as DNA, the CDR3 is TGCAGCGGAGGGCCCGGACAGGGGGCTTCGAGCTCCTACAATGAGCAGTTCTTC. Translation gives CSGGPGQGASSSYNEQFF.

Points on this clone: Other DNA sequences of this sample code for an identical CDR3. V gene TRBV27 combines with J gene TRBJ2-1; D not resolved. Germline V gene sequence: CDR1 MNHEY, CDR2 SMNVEV (reference sequence). The V and J ends lost 3 bases and 8 bases respectively, with 5 bases between them. The CDR3 has 11 amino acids. The CDR3 is CASSFGDEQFF. DNA for the CDR3: TGTGCCAGCAGTTTTGGGGATGAGCAGTTCTTC.

The CDR3 region has the DNA TGTGCCAGCAGTTTTTGGGATGGGCACACTGAAGCTTTCTTT. Residues: CASSFWDGHTEAFF. The V call is TRBV6-5, the J call TRBJ1-1, with D uncertain. This CDR3 has 14 amino acids. Germline CDR1 MNHEY, CDR2 SVGAGI. V gave up 4 bases and J gave up 3 bases, with 12 bases separating them.

This clone was counted a few times. The rearrangement joins TRBV28 to TRBJ2-4; D possibly corresponds to TRBD2 (6 bases). This CDR3 region has 15 residues. The germline V gene has CDR1 MDHEN and CDR2 SYDVKM. Trimming took off 2 bases at V and 0 bases at J, with 8 bases between the two ends. CDR3 in amino acids: CASSLGGVAKNIQYF. The CDR3 region has the DNA TGTGCCAGCAGTTTAGGCGGGGTAGCCAAAAACATTCAGTACTTC.

V and J are TRBV7-9 and TRBJ2-6, with D tentatively TRBD1 (6 bases). The CDR3 contains 16 residues. From germline, CDR1 is SEHNR and CDR2 FQNEAQ (reference sequence). V was shortened by 6 bases and J by 1 base, with 13 bases between the two germline ends. CDR3 nucleotides: TGTGCCAGCAGGTCAAACAGGGCTTCTGGGGCCAACGTCCTGACTTTC. This translates into CASRSNRASGANVLTF.

This clone was recorded once. The rearrangement joins TRBV27 to TRBJ2-1, with a weak D call TRBD1 (5 bases). V lost 8 bases, J lost 6 bases, and 8 bases lay in between. The CDR3 runs to 11 residues. CDR1 MNHEY and CDR2 SMNVEV come from the germline V gene (reference sequence). CDR3 DNA: TGTGCCAGCGGTACAGGCAATGAGCAGTTCTTC. Its protein product is CASGTGNEQFF.